Below, one TCR beta chain is given with its context. This specimen belongs to a study of blood T cell repertoires in COVID-19. On the study more broadly: PBMCs, B-cell-depleted T cells, or T cells provided the cDNA or gDNA that made up the material.

Repertoires were generated with immunoSEQ multiplex PCR, while TCRdb's copy carries only in-frame clones and drops some. The table records under 80,000 clones, roughly 80% of them present only once. This TCR derives from a man in his fifties or sixties with COVID-19, enrolled during active disease. The sample comprised peripheral blood.

The CDR3 nucleotides are TGTGCCAGCAGCCAAACGGGGCAGGGGGCCGGAGAGACCCAGTACTTC. Its protein is CASSQTGQGAGETQYF. The chain is built from TRBV27 and TRBJ2-5; 8 positions match TRBD1. After removal of 6 bases from V and 4 bases from J, the junction contained 13 bases not matched to a gene. The CDR3 is 16 residues long. The V gene's germline CDR1 is MNHEY and CDR2 SMNVEV (reference sequence).